A selection of T cell receptor beta chains follows, all from one sample in a study of T-cell reconstitution after alpha-beta-depleted transplantation in children. TCRdb processed the PCR reads anew with MiXCR; each CDR3 protein has one entry. Seen here are roughly 400,000 distinct CDR3 sequences, 20% observed once, and the top ten hold 3.8%. Sample: PBMCs from the stem cell graft donor, taken from the stem cell graft. These receptors all come from a human donor who donated a stem cell graft to a child with acute myeloid leukemia. The CDR3 runs from the conserved cysteine through the conserved F or W. The D gene is left open where the match is weak. Only part of the rows carry a size: once, few, many, or a class if the clone is expanded.

DNA: TGCAGCGCCCCGGGACTAGCGGGTTTCTACAATGAGCAGTTCTTC; CDR3: CSAPGLAGFYNEQFF; J: TRBJ2-1; V: TRBV29-1; size: many; D: TRBD2
DNA: TGTGCCAGCAGCGCAGTGTCCGGGAGGGATACGCAGTATTTT; CDR3: CASSAVSGRDTQYF; J: TRBJ2-3; V: TRBV9; size: -; D: TRBD2
DNA: TGTGCCAGCAGCTTAGTAGCAGGGCCACCTGCTAACTATGGCTACACCTTC; CDR3: CASSLVAGPPANYGYTF; J: TRBJ1-2; V: TRBV13; size: few; D: -
DNA: TGTGCCAGCAGTGAATATTTCTGGGAAGAGCACGTCTTT; CDR3: CASSEYFWEEHVF; J: TRBJ1-1; V: TRBV25-1; size: many; D: -
DNA: TGTGCCAGTAGTATGCTGACAGAAGGAGACACTGAAGCTTTCTTT; CDR3: CASSMLTEGDTEAFF; J: TRBJ1-1; V: TRBV19; size: -; D: -
DNA: TGTGCCAGCAGTTATGGTTTATCCCTGAACACTGAAGCTTTCTTT; CDR3: CASSYGLSLNTEAFF; J: TRBJ1-1; V: TRBV6-2/TRBV6-3; size: -; D: -
DNA: TGCAGTGCTAGAGATATAAGGTTCTACGACACAGATACGCAGTATTTT; CDR3: CSARDIRFYDTDTQYF; J: TRBJ2-3; V: TRBV20-1; size: many; D: -
DNA: TGTGCCAGCAGCTTAGTAGTATGGAGGGGGCGAAGGGCCGGGGCTTTCTTT; CDR3: CASSLVVWRGRRAGAFF; J: TRBJ1-1; V: TRBV7-2; size: few; D: TRBD1
DNA: TGCGCCAGCAGCCAAGACTCCGGCGGGGTATATACGCAGTATTTT; CDR3: CASSQDSGGVYTQYF; J: TRBJ2-3; V: TRBV4-3; size: -; D: -
DNA: TGTGCCAGCAGTGAAGCTGGGGTGAACAGAGTAAACACTGAAGCTTTCTTT; CDR3: CASSEAGVNRVNTEAFF; J: TRBJ1-1; V: TRBV6-1; size: few; D: -
DNA: TGTGCCACCAGTAACGCGGGTGGGGCCAACGTCCTGACTTTC; CDR3: CATSNAGGANVLTF; J: TRBJ2-6; V: TRBV24-1; size: few; D: -
DNA: TGTGCCAGCAGTGAAGCCGGGGGAGCGGTCTACGAGCAGTACTTC; CDR3: CASSEAGGAVYEQYF; J: TRBJ2-7; V: TRBV6-1; size: many; D: -
DNA: TGTGCCACCACGGGGACAGGGGGCGCAGGGACCTACGAGCAGTACTTC; CDR3: CATTGTGGAGTYEQYF; J: TRBJ2-7; V: TRBV6-1; size: -; D: TRBD1
DNA: TGTGCCAGCAGTTTCCCGGGGAACACAGATACGCAGTATTTT; CDR3: CASSFPGNTDTQYF; J: TRBJ2-3; V: TRBV12-3/TRBV12-4; size: many; D: -
DNA: TGTGCCAGCCATACGATCGGCAGGGAGAACGGCTACACCTTC; CDR3: CASHTIGRENGYTF; J: TRBJ1-2; V: TRBV28; size: -; D: -
DNA: TGTGCCAGCAGCAAACCGGCGGCCGGGGAGCTGTTTTTT; CDR3: CASSKPAAGELFF; J: TRBJ2-2; V: TRBV7-3; size: few; D: -
DNA: TGCGCCAGCAGCCAAGGTATTAGCGGGAGGTGGAGCTCCTACAATGAGCAGTTCTTC; CDR3: CASSQGISGRWSSYNEQFF; J: TRBJ2-1; V: TRBV4-3; size: -; D: TRBD2
DNA: TGTGCCAGCAGCTCCAAAGGACTAGCGGGTCTTCCCTCCTACAATGAGCAGTTCTTC; CDR3: CASSSKGLAGLPSYNEQFF; J: TRBJ2-1; V: TRBV11-1; size: -; D: TRBD2
DNA: TGTGCCAGCAGCGGGAGCCCCCCATACGAGCAGTACTTC; CDR3: CASSGSPPYEQYF; J: TRBJ2-7; V: TRBV7-9; size: -; D: -
DNA: TGCAGTGGGGCGTTATCCGAGCAGTACTTC; CDR3: CSGALSEQYF; J: TRBJ2-7; V: TRBV20-1; size: few; D: -
DNA: TGTGCCAGCAGTTTCCCCCGGTTTGAGTCAAACACCGGGGAGCTGTTTTTT; CDR3: CASSFPRFESNTGELFF; J: TRBJ2-2; V: TRBV28; size: -; D: -
DNA: TGTGCCAGCAGCGAGAGGACTAGCGGGAGAACAGATACGCAGTATTTT; CDR3: CASSERTSGRTDTQYF; J: TRBJ2-3; V: TRBV9; size: few; D: TRBD2
DNA: TGCGCCAGCAGCCAAGATAAATTTATGCTAGCGGGATACGAGCAGTACTTC; CDR3: CASSQDKFMLAGYEQYF; J: TRBJ2-7; V: TRBV4-3; size: few; D: TRBD2
DNA: TGTGCCAGCAGTTACGATCCAGCGGGACTCTACGAGCAGTACTTC; CDR3: CASSYDPAGLYEQYF; J: TRBJ2-7; V: TRBV6-5; size: few; D: TRBD2
DNA: TGTGCCAGCAGCCAAGATGCCCCCATAGAATTAGTAGCGGGACTCACAGATACGCAGTATTTT; CDR3: CASSQDAPIELVAGLTDTQYF; J: TRBJ2-3; V: TRBV4-2; size: -; D: TRBD2
DNA: TGCAGTGCTAGAGGCGGGAATCCCAACACCGGGGAGCTGTTTTTT; CDR3: CSARGGNPNTGELFF; J: TRBJ2-2; V: TRBV20-1; size: -; D: -
DNA: TGCAGTGCTACCTTCCTTGAGGGAGAGAGGACCAAAAACATTCAGTACTTC; CDR3: CSATFLEGERTKNIQYF; J: TRBJ2-4; V: TRBV20-1; size: -; D: -
DNA: TGCAGTGCGCCTTCAGCGGGAGGGCCCATGGATGAGCAGTTCTTC; CDR3: CSAPSAGGPMDEQFF; J: TRBJ2-1; V: TRBV20-1; size: -; D: TRBD2
DNA: TGCGCCAGCAGCCCAACTAGCGGGAGCTCCTACGAGCAGTACTTC; CDR3: CASSPTSGSSYEQYF; J: TRBJ2-7; V: TRBV4-1; size: -; D: TRBD2
DNA: TGTGCCAGCAGTTACGGTCAACGGGAGCTGTTTTTT; CDR3: CASSYGQRELFF; J: TRBJ2-2; V: TRBV6-5; size: -; D: -
DNA: TGTGCCAGCGGTGGGCGGGGCTCCTACAATGAGCAGTTCTTC; CDR3: CASGGRGSYNEQFF; J: TRBJ2-1; V: TRBV6-1; size: many; D: -
DNA: TGTGCCAGCAGACTAGCGGGAGGGGGCACCGGGGAGCTGTTTTTT; CDR3: CASRLAGGGTGELFF; J: TRBJ2-2; V: TRBV7-8; size: -; D: TRBD2
DNA: TGTGCCAGCAGCTTAAAGACAGTTCCCTCCTCTGGGGCCAACGTCCTGACTTTC; CDR3: CASSLKTVPSSGANVLTF; J: TRBJ2-6; V: TRBV4-2; size: many; D: -
DNA: TGTGCCAGCAGTCCCGAGACAGGGGGAAATGAAAAACTGTTTTTT; CDR3: CASSPETGGNEKLFF; J: TRBJ1-4; V: TRBV12-3/TRBV12-4; size: few; D: TRBD1
DNA: TGCGCCAGCAGCTTGGCCACGGGCGACGGGGTCTATGAGCAGTTCTTC; CDR3: CASSLATGDGVYEQFF; J: TRBJ2-1; V: TRBV5-1; size: -; D: -
DNA: TGTGCCAGCAGTCCCCCGGGCGGGAGTTGGCATGAGCAGTTCTTC; CDR3: CASSPPGGSWHEQFF; J: TRBJ2-1; V: TRBV12-3/TRBV12-4; size: -; D: TRBD2
DNA: TGTGCCAGCAGTTCCTCGTCGGGACTAGCGGATGGGGGCACAGATACGCAGTATTTT; CDR3: CASSSSSGLADGGTDTQYF; J: TRBJ2-3; V: TRBV27; size: -; D: TRBD2
DNA: TGCAGTGCTAAGGGTCGGGGGTCGTACCAAGAGACCCAGTACTTC; CDR3: CSAKGRGSYQETQYF; J: TRBJ2-5; V: TRBV20-1; size: -; D: -
DNA: TGTGCCAGCAGCTCCCATGGGGCCATCTACAATGAGCAGTTCTTC; CDR3: CASSSHGAIYNEQFF; J: TRBJ2-1; V: TRBV7-8; size: few; D: -
DNA: TGTGCCAGCAGTCGAGACAGGGAGGAGTTTGAAAGCTACACCTTC; CDR3: CASSRDREEFESYTF; J: TRBJ1-2; V: TRBV12-3/TRBV12-4; size: -; D: TRBD1
DNA: TGTGCCAGCAGCCGTGACCTCTCTCGGGGCGAGCAGTACTTC; CDR3: CASSRDLSRGEQYF; J: TRBJ2-7; V: TRBV7-9; size: -; D: -
DNA: TGCGCCAGCAGCTTGCGCCAGCGGGGCACAGATACGCAGTATTTT; CDR3: CASSLRQRGTDTQYF; J: TRBJ2-3; V: TRBV5-1; size: few; D: -
DNA: TGTGCCAGCAGTTGGACGCCCGGAGGCACTGAAGCTTTCTTT; CDR3: CASSWTPGGTEAFF; J: TRBJ1-1; V: TRBV12-3/TRBV12-4; size: -; D: -
DNA: TGTGCCATCAGTGAGTCGGCGGAGTCCTACGAGCAGTACTTC; CDR3: CAISESAESYEQYF; J: TRBJ2-7; V: TRBV10-3; size: -; D: -
DNA: TGTGCCAGCAGCCAAGGGGGCGGGAGACGCTACGAGCAGTACTTC; CDR3: CASSQGGGRRYEQYF; J: TRBJ2-7; V: TRBV9; size: many; D: -
DNA: TGTGCCATCAGTGACCCAGACAGGTTCAATGACAAACTGTTTTTT; CDR3: CAISDPDRFNDKLFF; J: TRBJ1-4; V: TRBV10-3; size: few; D: -
DNA: TGCAGCGTTGAGAGGGGCGGAGGGGCCGAGCAGTACTTC; CDR3: CSVERGGGAEQYF; J: TRBJ2-7; V: TRBV29-1; size: -; D: -
DNA: TGCAGTGCTAGAGCGGGTCGGCAAATAACCGGGGATGTGAATGAGCAGTTCTTC; CDR3: CSARAGRQITGDVNEQFF; J: TRBJ2-1; V: TRBV20-1; size: many; D: -
DNA: TGCGCCAGCAGCTTGGATGGGACAGGGACGAACATTCAGTACTTC; CDR3: CASSLDGTGTNIQYF; J: TRBJ2-4; V: TRBV5-1; size: -; D: TRBD1